Shown below are 14 T cell receptor beta chains from a single sample sequenced in a study of blood T cell repertoires in COVID-19. TCRdb's copy holds only in-frame clones and misses some; the assay was immunoSEQ multiplex PCR. Of 250,000 to 350,000 clones in the sample, roughly 90% were seen once. Sequences were obtained from peripheral blood. Receptors were obtained from a woman aged 55-69 years with acute or convalescent COVID-19.

The chain is built from TRBV9 and TRBJ2-2; 9 bases are shared with TRBD1. The CDR3 consists of 18 residues. Germline V lookup: CDR1 SGDLS, CDR2 YYNGEE. V shed 3 bases and J 7 bases; nucleotides not matched to a gene: 16. The CDR3 DNA follows: TGTGCCAGCAGCGGGCGGGACAGGGTTTTTGTATCTGACGGGGAGCTGTTTTTT. This sequence encodes CASSGRDRVFVSDGELFF.

The CDR3 DNA sequence: TGTGCCAGCAGTTACTCGAAGGGGGTTCTCCATCAGCCCCAGCATTTT. Translating it yields CASSYSKGVLHQPQHF. This sequence joins TRBV6-2 or TRBV6-3 and TRBJ1-5; the D gene is possibly TRBD1 (6 bases). Germline V gene lookup returns CDR1 MNHEY and CDR2 SVGEGT. Trimming shortened V by 0 bases and J by 5 bases, and 14 bases separated the two germline ends. The CDR3 spans 16 residues.

V and J are TRBV6-2 or TRBV6-3 and TRBJ1-5, with 8 bases matching TRBD1. CDR1 MNHEY and CDR2 SVGEGT come from the germline V gene. The J segment lost 0 bases and the V segment lost 0 bases, leaving 10 bases of the junction unmatched. The CDR3 contains 19 residues. This CDR3 is CASSYSGQGRVYSNQPQHF. As DNA, the CDR3 is TGTGCCAGCAGTTACTCCGGACAGGGTCGGGTTTATAGCAATCAGCCCCAGCATTTT.

There are a few counts of this clone. The chain links TRBV2 to TRBJ2-7, with 9 bases matching TRBD1. The CDR3 is 13 residues long. Germline CDR1 is SNHLY and CDR2 is FYNNEI. The V and J ends lost 7 bases and 5 bases, in that order; junction bases with no gene match: 6. DNA for the CDR3: TGTGCCAGCAAACCAGACAGGGGGGACGAGCAGTACTTC. Its translation: CASKPDRGDEQYF.

CDR3 amino acids: CASSGDRVYEQFF. The CDR3 DNA reads TGTGCCAGCAGTGGGGACAGGGTTTATGAGCAGTTCTTC. This chain connects TRBV2 to TRBJ2-1; 9 bases agree with TRBD1. Germline V gene lookup returns CDR1 SNHLY and CDR2 FYNNEI. This CDR3 region has 13 residues. The junction had 3 bases not matched to a gene; V was cut back by 4 bases and J by 8 bases.

The J gene is TRBJ1-1, the V gene TRBV28, with D unresolved. From germline, CDR1 is MDHEN and CDR2 SYDVKM. The CDR3 runs to 12 residues. V was shortened by 3 bases and J by 12 bases, with 14 bases between the two germline ends. CDR3 sequence: CASSFQRQSTFF. DNA of the CDR3: TGTGCCAGCAGTTTTCAGAGGCAGTCAACTTTCTTT.

This clone was observed a few times. The chain recombines TRBV6-5 with TRBJ1-1; no definite D call. Trimming took 6 bases from V and 0 from J, leaving 11 bases between them. In germline, CDR1 is MNHEY, CDR2 SVGAGI. The CDR3 covers 14 residues. This CDR3 is CASRPHSMNTEAFF. Written as DNA, the CDR3 is TGTGCCAGCAGACCTCACTCGATGAACACTGAAGCTTTCTTT.

The J gene is TRBJ2-1, the V gene TRBV4-1; 12 bases map to TRBD2. There are 17 residues in the CDR3. V was pared by 2 bases and J by 8 bases, with 10 bases of the junction left unmatched. CDR1 is MGHRA and CDR2 is YSYEKL in the germline V gene. This CDR3 is CASSQTMTSGSIDEQFF. In DNA form, the CDR3 reads TGCGCCAGCAGCCAAACTATGACTAGCGGGAGTATAGATGAGCAGTTCTTC.

This clone was seen a single time. The chain has TRBV5-5 and TRBJ1-2, with D possibly being TRBD1 (5 bases). The CDR3 has 17 amino acids. Germline CDR1 reads SGHKS; CDR2 reads YYEKEE (reference sequence). V shed 4 bases and J shed 2 bases, with 21 bases lying between them. CDR3 bases: TGTGCCAGCAGCCCACTTGGGGGGATGACAGAAAACTATGGCTACACCTTC. This encodes CASSPLGGMTENYGYTF.

The DNA for the CDR3 is TGCGCCAGCAGCCAAGATCACAGCACCGGGGAGCTGTTTTTT. It codes for CASSQDHSTGELFF. The chain is built from TRBV4-3 and TRBJ2-2, with D unclear. The germline gives CDR1 LGHNA, CDR2 YSLEER. Deletions cut 0 bases from V and 4 bases from J, with 6 bases between. The CDR3 is made up of 14 amino acids.

The rearrangement uses TRBV18 and TRBJ2-5; unclear D gene. CDR1 and CDR2 from the germline V gene are KGHSH and LQKENI. This CDR3 spans 13 amino acids. V was clipped by 3 bases and J by 4 bases, with 9 bases between them. The CDR3 region has the DNA TGTGCCAGCTCACCTTCGGCTAGAGAGACCCAGTACTTC. This gives the protein CASSPSARETQYF.

The genes are TRBV30 and TRBJ1-4; 10 bases are a match to TRBD1. The germline gives CDR1 GTSNPN, CDR2 SVGIG (reference sequence). Unmatched junction bases numbered 8, after V lost 4 bases and J lost 6 bases. The CDR3 extends over 15 amino acids. Here the CDR3 reads CAWTDRQGAYEKLFF. The CDR3 nucleotides read TGTGCCTGGACGGATCGACAGGGGGCGTATGAAAAACTGTTTTTT.

This clone has more than one count but fewer than ten. The V and J genes are TRBV4-3 and TRBJ1-2; a possible D gene is TRBD1 (6 bases). The V end lost 0 bases, the J end lost 10 bases, and 12 bases lay between the germline ends. This CDR3 has 13 residues. Germline values: CDR1 LGHNA, CDR2 YSLEER. The DNA for the CDR3 is TGCGCCAGCAGCCAAGATACCAGGGGAATCTACACCTTC. The encoded protein is CASSQDTRGIYTF.

The V call is TRBV4-1, the J call TRBJ2-5; 7 bases are a match to TRBD2. This CDR3 spans 14 amino acids. Germline CDR1 reads MGHRA; CDR2 reads YSYEKL. The V segment lost 2 bases and the J segment 4 bases; nucleotides outside the gene matches: 4. CDR3 loop: CASSQPTSRETQYF. In nucleotides, the CDR3 is TGCGCCAGCAGCCAACCGACTAGCCGAGAGACCCAGTACTTC.